This T cell receptor beta chain was recovered during a study of T cells in Graves' hyperthyroidism and ophthalmopathy. Notes on the study in general: Median prediction lead before ophthalmopathy onset was around seven months with the model. Using 13 V-J features, a model discriminated ophthalmopathy from stable hyperthyroidism.

On the basis of clinical symptoms, serum thyroxine and TRAb, thyroid ultrasound and orbital computed tomography, diagnoses were made. With V trimmed by 3 bases and J by 4 bases, 7 bases remained unmatched. CDR1 is MNHEY and CDR2 is SMNVEV in the germline V gene (reference sequence). The CDR3 totals 16 residues. This clonotype appeared a few times. Its antigen remains unidentified. What was amplified from RNA transcripts were TCR beta CDR3 regions. Primed by the HTBI set, a first-round RT-PCR was run on the TCR CDR3. TCRdb reanalysed the multiplex PCR reads using MiXCR and keeps one entry per CDR3 protein. The table lists under 400,000 distinct CDR3 sequences, 18% of them singletons.

V gene TRBV27 combines with J gene TRBJ2-2, with 8 bases that match TRBD1. The sample was blood. The TCR comes from a woman aged 45-65 years with Graves' hyperthyroidism. In DNA, the CDR3 is TGTGCCAGCAGTTTTTGGCAGGGGGCTGGCACCGGGGAGCTGTTTTTT. Translated: CASSFWQGAGTGELFF.